A single sample gave rise to the 7 T cell receptor beta chains below, sequenced in a study of T cell responses to AZD1222 COVID-19 vaccine. The data were produced by immunoSEQ multiplex PCR, yet TCRdb's version contains in-frame clones alone and is incomplete. The sample lists approximately 93,000 clones; approximately 89% were seen once. The sample here was peripheral blood, taken 28 days after the second AZD1222 dose. Source of these receptors: an adult who received the AZD1222 COVID-19 vaccine.

The rearrangement joins TRBV3-1 (or the pseudogene TRBV3-2) to TRBJ2-1; the D gene could be TRBD1 or TRBD2 (6 bases each). Between the trimmed V and J ends, which lost 1 base and 7 bases, there was a span of 26 bases. CDR1 and CDR2 (germline): LGHDT, YNNKEL (reference sequence). CDR3 length equals 19 residues. This chain's CDR3 is CASSQVNPLRGAAPNEQFF. The DNA of the CDR3 is TGTGCCAGCAGCCAAGTGAACCCGCTGAGGGGGGCCGCCCCTAATGAGCAGTTCTTC.

The V gene is TRBV7-2, the J gene TRBJ1-1; D is uncertain. V was trimmed by 5 bases and J by 5 bases, leaving 18 bases between them. The germline gives CDR1 SGHTA, CDR2 FQGNSA. The CDR3 has 15 amino acids. This chain's CDR3 is CASSLGTGSGTEAFF. CDR3 sequence (DNA): TGTGCCAGCAGCCTCGGAACGGGTAGCGGTACTGAAGCTTTCTTT.

V usage is TRBV5-1 and J usage is TRBJ2-3; perhaps TRBD2 as D (6 bases). With 2 bases removed from V and 0 bases from J, the gap between germline ends came to 10 bases. This CDR3 comprises 15 residues. CDR1 and CDR2 from the germline V gene are SGHRS and YFSETQ. For the CDR3, the DNA is TGCGCCAGCAGCTTCTGGGGGGACAGCACAGATACGCAGTATTTT. Translating it yields CASSFWGDSTDTQYF. Filled out from reference TRBV5-1 and TRBJ2-3, the complete variable domain reads KAGVTQTPRYLIKTRGQQVTLSCSPISGHRSVSWYQQTPGQGLQFLFEYFSETQRNKGNFPGRFSGRQFSNSRSEMNVSTLELGDSALYLCASSFWGDSTDTQYFGPGTRLTVL.

This clone qualifies as medium-sized. A junction boundary mismatches the germline segment, possibly from a read error. The chain combines TRBV6-5 with TRBJ2-1; tentatively, D is TRBD2 (6 bases). CDR1 MNHEY and CDR2 SVGAGI come from the germline V gene. The CDR3 extends over 15 amino acids. The CDR3 nucleotides read TGTGCCAGCAGTGACTCACCCGAGGCGGGGAATGAGCAGTTCTTC. Translated: CASSDSPEAGNEQFF.

This chain links TRBV7-9 with TRBJ1-1; no clear D. Trimming took off 2 bases at V and 4 bases at J, with 23 bases between the two ends. This CDR3 contains 18 residues. CDR1 and CDR2 from the germline V gene are SEHNR and FQNEAQ (reference sequence). The CDR3 loop reads CASSLSHIPSTVGTEAFF. CDR3 nucleotide sequence: TGTGCCAGCAGCTTATCTCATATCCCCAGTACTGTAGGCACTGAAGCTTTCTTT.

About this clone: Within the sample, other DNA sequences also encode this same CDR3. J is TRBJ2-2 and V is TRBV2, with D unresolved. CDR1 is SNHLY and CDR2 is FYNNEI in the germline V gene. The CDR3 has 12 amino acids. Deletions cut 6 bases from V and 2 bases from J, with 4 bases between. CDR3 sequence: CASRRNTGELFF. CDR3 DNA: TGTGCCAGCAGGCGAAACACCGGGGAGCTGTTTTTT.

This clone is a singleton in its sample. The rearrangement links TRBV5-1 to TRBJ2-1, with 7 bases identical to TRBD2. The V segment lost 0 bases and the J segment 4 bases; nucleotides outside the gene matches: 1. Germline CDR1 and CDR2: SGHRS and YFSETQ. The CDR3 spans 14 residues. The CDR3 loop is CASSLGSGYNEQFF. The CDR3 DNA sequence: TGCGCCAGCAGCTTGGGTAGCGGGTACAATGAGCAGTTCTTC.